The 23 T cell receptor beta chains in this list originate from one sample, sequenced in a study of siplizumab effects on memory and regulatory T cells. This table comes from immunoSEQ multiplex PCR, and its TCRdb copy is limited to in-frame clones, with some not included. The table has around 58,000 clones, around four fifths seen once. Sequenced input: memory CD4+ T cells sorted from blood. The receptor source for this set is a human donor in good health.

The CDR3 DNA sequence: TGTGCCAGCAGGGCGGGACGGCTCAATGAAAAACTGTTTTTT. This encodes CASRAGRLNEKLFF. V and J are TRBV2 and TRBJ1-4, with D tentatively TRBD1 (5 bases). With 6 bases removed from V and 5 bases from J, the gap between germline ends came to 13 bases. CDR1 is SNHLY, CDR2 FYNNEI, per germline. The CDR3 totals 14 residues. The full variable domain, in which reference TRBV2 and TRBJ1-4 provide the parts outside the CDR3, is EPEVTQTPSHQVTQMGQEVILRCVPISNHLYFYWYRQILGQKVEFLVSFYNNEISEKSEIFDDQFSVERPDGSNFTLKIRSTKLEDSAMYFCASRAGRLNEKLFFGSGTQLSVL.

This chain joins TRBV6-5 and TRBJ1-5; D may be TRBD1 (6 bases). The germline V gene encodes CDR1 MNHEY and CDR2 SVGAGI. This CDR3 is 14 amino acids long. The germline V and J ends were trimmed by 2 bases and 4 bases, with 9 bases remaining between them. As DNA, the CDR3 is TGTGCCAGCAGTTACGGGCAGGGGAATCAGCCCCAGCATTTT. Translating gives CASSYGQGNQPQHF.

The sample holds a few counts of this clone. The rearrangement links TRBV6-5 to TRBJ2-2, with 11 positions matching TRBD2. With 6 bases clipped from V and 5 bases from J, the junction kept 2 bases outside the gene matches. The CDR3 is 14 amino acids. From germline, CDR1 is MNHEY and CDR2 SVGAGI. For the CDR3, the DNA is TGTGCCAGCAGCTTAGCGGGAGGGACCGGGGAGCTGTTTTTT. This gives the protein CASSLAGGTGELFF.

The chain is built from TRBV5-8 and TRBJ2-5, with a tentative D call TRBD2 (6 bases). V was clipped by 4 bases and J by 4 bases, with 17 bases between them. Per germline, CDR1 SGHTS and CDR2 YDEGEE. This CDR3 has 15 amino acids. The CDR3 is CASSRTNFRGETQYF. The CDR3 DNA reads as TGTGCCAGCAGCCGGACTAATTTTCGGGGAGAGACCCAGTACTTC.

V and J are TRBV5-1 and TRBJ2-3, with 9 bases lining up with TRBD2. Germline V gene data show CDR1 as SGHRS and CDR2 as YFSETQ. After removal of 2 bases from V and 2 bases from J, the junction contained 3 bases not matched to a gene. CDR3 length: 15 residues. CDR3 amino acids: CASSLGTSITDTQYF. CDR3 sequence (DNA): TGCGCCAGCAGCTTAGGGACTAGCATCACAGATACGCAGTATTTT.

This chain links TRBV28 with TRBJ2-5, with TRBD2 matching over 15 bases. The CDR3 has 18 amino acids. Germline V lookup: CDR1 MDHEN, CDR2 SYDVKM. V was clipped by 6 bases and J by 1 base; unmatched bases: 9. CDR3 in DNA: TGTGCCAGCAGCCCTCGGACTAGCGGGAGGGCCTCCCAAGAGACCCAGTACTTC. Its protein is CASSPRTSGRASQETQYF.

The gene calls are TRBV25-1 and TRBJ1-1; D might be TRBD1 (5 bases). The CDR3 extends over 11 amino acids. Germline CDR1 is MGHDK and CDR2 is SYGVNS. Trimming shortened V by 7 bases and J by 5 bases, and 8 bases separated the two germline ends. CDR3 nucleotide sequence: TGTGCCAGCAAGAGGGGAACTGAAGCTTTCTTT. This encodes CASKRGTEAFF.

The chain combines TRBV18 with TRBJ2-2, with 7 bases identical to TRBD2. Germline V CDR1 and CDR2: KGHSH, LQKENI. With 0 bases clipped from V and 0 bases from J, the junction kept 4 bases outside the gene matches. This CDR3 is built from 17 residues. The CDR3, as DNA: TGTGCCAGCTCACCACCGCAACTAGCGACGAACACCGGGGAGCTGTTTTTT. It codes for CASSPPQLATNTGELFF.

The chain has TRBV6-1 and TRBJ2-7, with 12 bases identical to TRBD2. Germline CDR1 reads MNHNS; CDR2 reads SASEGT. With V trimmed by 8 bases and J by 0 bases, 2 bases remained unmatched. This CDR3 has 14 residues. The CDR3 protein is CASGLAGNSYEQYF. The CDR3 nucleotides are TGTGCCAGCGGACTAGCGGGAAACTCCTACGAGCAGTACTTC.

This clone was counted only a few times. This chain uses TRBV9 with TRBJ2-3; tentatively, D is TRBD1 or TRBD2 (6 bases each). The ends were cut back, 6 bases at V and 5 bases at J, with 19 bases in the middle. The germline CDR1 and CDR2 sequences are SGDLS and YYNGEE. The length of the CDR3 is 15 residues. This CDR3 is CASTLALQGGDTQYF. The CDR3 nucleotides are TGTGCCAGCACCCTAGCGTTACAGGGAGGAGATACGCAGTATTTT.

J is TRBJ2-3 and V is TRBV6-4; TRBD1 matches at 9 bases. This CDR3 has 14 residues. Germline-derived CDR1 and CDR2 are MRHNA and SNTAGT. The junction had 6 bases not matched to a gene; V was cut back by 7 bases and J by 4 bases. The CDR3 region is CASKFGQGSDTQYF. The DNA for the CDR3 is TGTGCCAGCAAATTTGGACAGGGGTCAGATACGCAGTATTTT.

The J gene is TRBJ1-1, the V gene TRBV18; D not resolved. CDR1 is KGHSH and CDR2 is LQKENI in the germline V gene. Trimming cost V 1 base and J 5 bases, with 8 bases left between them. The CDR3 length is 13 residues. The CDR3 nucleotides are TGTGCCAGCTCACCACTGATTCAAACTGAAGCTTTCTTT. Amino acids: CASSPLIQTEAFF. The whole variable domain, remainder taken from reference TRBV18 and TRBJ1-1, is NAGVMQNPRHLVRRRGQEARLRCSPMKGHSHVYWYRQLPEEGLKFMVYLQKENIIDESGMPKERFSAEFPKEGPSILRIQQVVRGDSAAYFCASSPLIQTEAFFGQGTRLTVV.

The V call is TRBV27, the J call TRBJ1-1; D not certain. The CDR3 is 14 amino acids. Looked up from germline, CDR1 is MNHEY and CDR2 is SMNVEV (reference sequence). V gave up 3 bases and J gave up 0 bases, with 8 bases separating them. The CDR3 region is CASSLRHMNTEAFF. In DNA, the CDR3 is TGTGCCAGCAGTTTGCGACATATGAACACTGAAGCTTTCTTT.

For the CDR3, the DNA is TGTGCCAGCAGCTCCATGACGGGACTAGCCGCAGATACGCAGTATTTT. Translated, it gives CASSSMTGLAADTQYF. The rearrangement uses TRBV5-6 and TRBJ2-3; 9 bases line up with TRBD2. The CDR3 runs to 16 residues. With V trimmed by 3 bases and J by 4 bases, 9 bases remained unmatched. Germline V lookup: CDR1 SGHDT, CDR2 YYEEEE. Looking up the rest from reference TRBV5-6 and TRBJ2-3 gives the full variable domain: DAGVTQSPTHLIKTRGQQVTLRCSPKSGHDTVSWYQQALGQGPQFIFQYYEEEERQRGNFPDRFSGHQFPNYSSELNVNALLLGDSALYLCASSSMTGLAADTQYFGPGTRLTVL.

The chain joins TRBV9 to TRBJ1-2; possible D gene TRBD1, 6 bases. CDR3 length equals 11 residues. V gave up 4 bases and J gave up 8 bases, with 9 bases separating them. CDR1 and CDR2 from the germline V gene are SGDLS and YYNGEE. The CDR3 here is CASSYTGGYTF. The DNA of the CDR3 is TGTGCCAGCAGCTACACAGGGGGCTACACCTTC.

This sequence joins TRBV7-6 and TRBJ2-7, with TRBD1 matching 7 bases. The CDR3 consists of 13 residues. V lost 5 bases to trimming and J lost 3 bases; unmatched junction nucleotides: 4. CDR1 and CDR2 from the germline V gene are SGHVS and FNYEAQ. The CDR3 DNA reads TGTGCCAGCAGCCCTGGGACAGACTACGAGCAGTACTTC. Its translation is CASSPGTDYEQYF.

The chain uses TRBV6-1 and TRBJ2-2; 10 nucleotides match TRBD1. The CDR3 covers 15 residues. From germline, CDR1 is MNHNS and CDR2 SASEGT. V gave up 7 bases and J gave up 5 bases; unmatched junction bases: 7. The CDR3 region has the DNA TGTGCCAGCACTAGACAGGGGGCAATAACCGGGGAGCTGTTTTTT. Amino acid sequence: CASTRQGAITGELFF.

V is TRBV6-6 and J is TRBJ2-1, with D tentatively TRBD2 (5 bases). In germline, CDR1 is MNHNY, CDR2 SVGAGI (reference sequence). The CDR3 is 14 residues long. V lost 10 bases to trimming and J lost 0 bases, with 13 bases between them. The CDR3 DNA reads TGTGCCACCTCGAGCGGCGGCTCCTACAATGAGCAGTTCTTC. It is translated as CATSSGGSYNEQFF.

This chain links TRBV7-9 with TRBJ1-4; the D gene is possibly TRBD1 (6 bases). Germline assignment: CDR1 SEHNR and CDR2 FQNEAQ (reference sequence). The CDR3 has 16 residues. V gave up 1 base and J gave up 8 bases, with 17 bases separating them. The CDR3 is CASSLVVTGYKEKLFF. The CDR3, as DNA: TGTGCCAGCAGCTTAGTGGTAACAGGGTATAAGGAAAAACTGTTTTTT.

This chain uses TRBV6-5 with TRBJ2-5; 9 bases map to TRBD2. Trimming at V came to 2 bases and at J to 2 bases, leaving 3 bases not matched to a gene. The germline CDR1 and CDR2 sequences are MNHEY and SVGAGI. This CDR3 region has 15 residues. The CDR3 sequence is CASSYGLAGQETQYF. The DNA of the CDR3 is TGTGCCAGCAGTTACGGTCTAGCGGGGCAAGAGACCCAGTACTTC.

This chain connects TRBV5-4 to TRBJ2-1; D is possibly TRBD1 or TRBD2 (6 bases each). The CDR3 contains 17 residues. V was shortened by 0 bases and J by 5 bases, with 18 bases between the two germline ends. Germline V gene sequence: CDR1 SGHNT, CDR2 YYREEE (reference sequence). The CDR3 loop reads CASSLAGARGTDNEQFF. The CDR3, as DNA: TGTGCCAGCAGCTTGGCGGGGGCGCGGGGTACTGACAATGAGCAGTTCTTC.

This clone is a singleton in its sample. This rearrangement joins TRBV6-6 to TRBJ2-3; no reliable D call. Germline V gene data show CDR1 as MNHNY and CDR2 as SVGAGI (reference sequence). The CDR3 runs to 13 residues. V lost 6 bases, J lost 14 bases, and 21 bases lay in between. The CDR3: CASSAHIDPKAYF. CDR3 sequence (DNA): TGTGCCAGCAGCGCCCATATCGATCCGAAGGCGTATTTT.

The CDR3 bases are TGTGCCAGCAGCCCGGGACCCTCCTACGAGCAGTACTTC. Protein sequence: CASSPGPSYEQYF. This chain uses TRBV5-4 with TRBJ2-7, with D perhaps assigned TRBD1 or TRBD2 (5 bases each). This CDR3 has 13 amino acids. Trimming stripped 4 bases from V and 0 bases from J, with 8 bases between. CDR1 and CDR2 (germline): SGHNT, YYREEE (reference sequence).